A single sample gave rise to the 9 T cell receptor beta chains below, sequenced in a study of graft-versus-host responses after intestinal transplantation (dated by TCRdb to about 2021). The library was built by means of the immunoSEQ multiplex PCR assay. This immuneACCESS table, as held by TCRdb, lists in-frame sequences with V and J called but not all clones. Of the missing ones, under half trace to an unresolved V gene in checked studies; the others have no known cause. Recorded for this sample are fewer than 45,000 clones; 90% to 95% of them occurred a single time. Together, the top ten hold approximately 4.4% of the sample. Specimen: PBMCs, collected 524 days after transplant. The receptors originated from a human patient who received an intestinal transplant, so some T cells may come from the graft donor.

The chain links TRBV19 to TRBJ2-1, with 14 bases aligning to TRBD2. Germline V gene lookup returns CDR1 LNHDA and CDR2 SQIVND (reference sequence). The CDR3 totals 15 residues. V trimming: 8 bases; J trimming: 8 bases; junction bases outside the gene matches: 8. The CDR3 loop reads CASSTGLAGVDEQFF. CDR3 nucleotide sequence: TGTGCCAGTTCGACGGGACTAGCGGGAGTCGATGAGCAGTTCTTC.

V gene TRBV29-1 combines with J gene TRBJ2-7, with a tentative D call TRBD2 (5 bases). Trimming left V 2 bases short and J 1 base short, with 6 bases between. CDR1 and CDR2 from the germline V gene are SQVTM and ANQGSEA. This CDR3 is 12 amino acids long. The CDR3 protein is CSVERGSYEQYF. The CDR3 DNA reads TGCAGCGTTGAACGGGGTTCCTACGAGCAGTACTTC.

This chain joins TRBV13 and TRBJ1-2; 8 nucleotides agree with TRBD1. The CDR3 length is 14 residues. Germline trimming cut 5 bases from V and 2 bases from J; bases unmatched to any gene: 4. Germline V gene data show CDR1 as PRHDT and CDR2 as FYEKMQ (reference sequence). Here the CDR3 DNA reads TGTGCCAGCAGCCCCCGGGACAGGAACTATGGCTACACCTTC. Translation gives CASSPRDRNYGYTF.

CDR3 residues: CASSLFVTGELFF. DNA of the CDR3: TGTGCCAGCAGTTTATTCGTGACCGGGGAGCTGTTTTTT. V and J are TRBV28 and TRBJ2-2; D is ambiguous. V was trimmed by 1 base and J by 5 bases, leaving 5 bases between them. The CDR3 has 13 residues. Germline V gene data show CDR1 as MDHEN and CDR2 as SYDVKM.

This CDR3 reads CASSATGGRQPQHF. CDR3 DNA sequence: TGTGCCAGCAGTGCGACAGGGGGCAGGCAGCCCCAGCATTTT. The chain links TRBV2 to TRBJ1-5, with 10 positions matching TRBD1. V lost 4 bases and J lost 7; bases outside the gene matches: 4. Germline V gene lookup returns CDR1 SNHLY and CDR2 FYNNEI. The CDR3 contains 14 residues. Full variable domain (remainder filled in from reference TRBV2 and TRBJ1-5): EPEVTQTPSHQVTQMGQEVILRCVPISNHLYFYWYRQILGQKVEFLVSFYNNEISEKSEIFDDQFSVERPDGSNFTLKIRSTKLEDSAMYFCASSATGGRQPQHFGDGTRLSIL.

The chain links TRBV19 to TRBJ2-7, with D uncertain. The germline V gene encodes CDR1 LNHDA and CDR2 SQIVND (reference sequence). V was cut by 1 base and J by 7 bases, with 14 bases left in between. The length of the CDR3 is 14 residues. The CDR3 region has the DNA TGTGCCAGTAGTATAGGGGGTTCTTCGGCGGAGCAGTACTTC. It is translated as CASSIGGSSAEQYF.

The V and J genes are TRBV6-1 and TRBJ1-4, with D perhaps matching TRBD1 (5 bases). The V and J ends lost 6 bases and 2 bases respectively, with 13 bases between them. Germline lookup yields CDR1 MNHNS and CDR2 SASEGT. CDR3 length equals 15 residues. CDR3 sequence: CASREPGGTNEKLFF. In DNA, the CDR3 is TGTGCCAGCAGGGAACCTGGGGGGACTAATGAAAAACTGTTTTTT.

This rearrangement joins TRBV7-9 to TRBJ1-1; TRBD1 aligns across 10 bases. Germline V CDR1 and CDR2: SEHNR, FQNEAQ (reference sequence). V gave up 7 bases and J gave up 4 bases; unmatched junction bases: 6. The CDR3 has 14 amino acids. CDR3 DNA sequence: TGTGCCAGCACCCTGACAGGGGGCGGCACTGAAGCTTTCTTT. This sequence encodes CASTLTGGGTEAFF.

CDR3 coding DNA: TGTGCCAGCAGTGAAGGGACAGGGGTTCGGAGTGAAAAACTGTTTTTT. This gives the protein CASSEGTGVRSEKLFF. The genes are TRBV6-1 and TRBJ1-4; 9 nucleotides align to TRBD1. The germline CDR1 and CDR2 sequences are MNHNS and SASEGT. This CDR3 region has 16 residues. V lost 1 base, J lost 7 bases, and 7 bases stayed unmatched.